The 14 T cell receptor beta chains reported below all come from one sample, sequenced in a study of shared clonotypes between healthy human individuals. Some clones are missing from TCRdb's copy, which holds only in-frame ones; the method was immunoSEQ multiplex PCR. The sample holds roughly 680,000 clones, 72% seen once. Sequencing was carried out using memory CD4+ T cells sorted from blood. Noted subset: CD45RA-negative fraction. The receptors here all came from a woman aged 25 to 45 in good health.

To note about this clone: The sample carries other DNA sequences with the same CDR3. This rearrangement joins TRBV28 to TRBJ2-2, with 8 bases identical to TRBD2. With V trimmed by 8 bases and J by 1 base, 6 bases remained unmatched. Germline V gene lookup returns CDR1 MDHEN and CDR2 SYDVKM. CDR3 size: 15 residues. The CDR3 DNA sequence: TGTGCCAGCGGCCCAGCGGGAGTGAACACCGGGGAGCTGTTTTTT. This sequence encodes CASGPAGVNTGELFF.

This clone was seen only a few times. This chain joins TRBV28 and TRBJ2-7; no reliable D call. CDR1 MDHEN and CDR2 SYDVKM come from the germline V gene. This CDR3 has 12 residues. Trimming pared 5 bases from V and 2 bases from J, leaving 7 bases between. The CDR3 DNA reads as TGTGCCAGCAGTAACACGGCCTACGAGCAGTACTTC. It is translated as CASSNTAYEQYF.

V and J are TRBV5-1 and TRBJ2-1; maybe TRBD2 (6 bases). V was pared by 4 bases and J by 9 bases, with 14 bases between. Germline V lookup: CDR1 SGHRS, CDR2 YFSETQ. This CDR3 is 13 amino acids long. Here the CDR3 DNA reads TGCGCCAGCAGCGAGCGACTAGGAATTGAGCAGTTCTTC. It translates to CASSERLGIEQFF. The variable domain in full, with the rest retrieved from reference TRBV5-1 and TRBJ2-1, is KAGVTQTPRYLIKTRGQQVTLSCSPISGHRSVSWYQQTPGQGLQFLFEYFSETQRNKGNFPGRFSGRQFSNSRSEMNVSTLELGDSALYLCASSERLGIEQFFGPGTRLTVL.

The table lists this clone with a count of one. This rearrangement joins TRBV11-3 to TRBJ2-3, with a possible D match to TRBD2 (6 bases). The CDR3 spans 13 residues. V dropped 7 bases and J dropped 0 bases, with 8 bases sitting between them. CDR1 and CDR2 (germline): SGHNT, YENEEA. The CDR3 reads CASTSVSTDTQYF. In nucleotides, the CDR3 is TGTGCCAGCACTAGCGTTAGCACAGATACGCAGTATTTT.

This chain joins TRBV5-1 and TRBJ1-1, with 12 bases identical to TRBD1. This CDR3 is 15 amino acids long. Germline CDR1 SGHRS, CDR2 YFSETQ. V lost 3 bases and J lost 5; bases outside the gene matches: 5. The CDR3 protein is CASSSGTGGGTEAFF. CDR3 nucleotides: TGCGCCAGCAGCTCCGGGACAGGGGGCGGTACTGAAGCTTTCTTT.

The chain employs TRBV7-2 and TRBJ2-7; D possibly corresponds to TRBD1 (6 bases). The CDR3 has 13 amino acids. Germline CDR1 SGHTA, CDR2 FQGNSA. V lost 2 bases and J lost 5, with 10 bases in between. CDR3 DNA sequence: TGTGCCAGCAGCTTAAACAGGGAGCACGAGCAGTACTTC. It yields the protein CASSLNREHEQYF.

This chain links TRBV27 with TRBJ2-2; perhaps D is TRBD1 or TRBD2 (5 bases each). The CDR3 is made up of 14 amino acids. Trimming stripped 5 bases from V and 4 bases from J, with 11 bases between. Germline CDR1 MNHEY, CDR2 SMNVEV (reference sequence). The CDR3 sequence: CASSPWDPTGELFF. CDR3 nucleotides: TGTGCCAGCAGTCCTTGGGACCCCACCGGGGAGCTGTTTTTT.

This clone has a handful of counts. The chain carries TRBV19 and TRBJ1-5, with D unresolved. This CDR3 region has 14 residues. V gave up 3 bases and J gave up 3 bases, with 9 bases separating them. Germline V gene sequence: CDR1 LNHDA, CDR2 SQIVND (reference sequence). CDR3 nucleotide sequence: TGTGCCAGTAGTATGGATCATTTCAATCAGCCCCAGCATTTT. Translating it yields CASSMDHFNQPQHF. Full variable domain (rest looked up from reference TRBV19 and TRBJ1-5): DGGITQSPKYLFRKEGQNVTLSCEQNLNHDAMYWYRQDPGQGLRLIYYSQIVNDFQKGDIAEGYSVSREKKESFPLTVTSAQKNPTAFYLCASSMDHFNQPQHFGDGTRLSIL.

The V and J genes are TRBV7-8 and TRBJ1-5, with D hard to call. Germline V gives CDR1 SGHVS, CDR2 FQNEAQ. V gave up 3 bases and J gave up 1 base, with 7 bases separating them. The length of the CDR3 is 14 residues. CDR3 sequence: CASSFGDSNQPQHF. The CDR3 nucleotides read TGTGCCAGCAGCTTCGGAGACAGCAATCAGCCCCAGCATTTT.

This chain links TRBV11-2 with TRBJ2-1; 11 bases are a match to TRBD2. The junction had 17 bases not matched to a gene; V was cut back by 7 bases and J by 6 bases. CDR1 is SGHAT, CDR2 FQNNGV, per germline. The CDR3 runs 18 residues. In DNA, the CDR3 is TGTGCCAGCAACGGTAAGGAGAGGGGGACTAGCGGCCCCAATGAGCAGTTCTTC. Protein sequence: CASNGKERGTSGPNEQFF. Together with reference TRBV11-2 and TRBJ2-1, the CDR3 gives the full variable domain: EAGVAQSPRYKIIEKRQSVAFWCNPISGHATLYWYQQILGQGPKLLIQFQNNGVVDDSQLPKDRFSAERLKGVDSTLKIQPAKLEDSAVYLCASNGKERGTSGPNEQFFGPGTRLTVL.

V is TRBV19 and J is TRBJ2-5; possibly TRBD1 or TRBD2 for D (5 bases each). The CDR3 contains 13 residues. With 4 bases removed from V and 3 bases from J, the gap between germline ends came to 9 bases. Germline V gives CDR1 LNHDA, CDR2 SQIVND (reference sequence). CDR3 in amino acids: CASSTQGEETQYF. The CDR3 nucleotides are TGTGCCAGTAGTACGCAGGGAGAAGAGACCCAGTACTTC.

This clone occurred a few times. V usage is TRBV13 and J usage is TRBJ1-4; D gene uncertain. The CDR3 extends over 14 amino acids. Trimming stripped 3 bases from V and 7 bases from J, with 12 bases between. Germline values: CDR1 PRHDT, CDR2 FYEKMQ (reference sequence). The CDR3 spells CASSLRDGVEKLFF. The CDR3 region has the DNA TGTGCCAGCAGCTTGCGAGACGGAGTTGAAAAACTGTTTTTT. Full variable domain (remainder filled in from reference TRBV13 and TRBJ1-4): AAGVIQSPRHLIKEKRETATLKCYPIPRHDTVYWYQQGPGQDPQFLISFYEKMQSDKGSIPDRFSAQQFSDYHSELNMSSLELGDSALYFCASSLRDGVEKLFFGSGTQLSVL.

The J gene is TRBJ2-2, the V gene TRBV6-5; a weak D match, TRBD2 (6 bases). The CDR3 spans 14 residues. Trimming removed 5 bases from V and 3 bases from J, with 10 bases in between. Germline-derived CDR1 and CDR2 are MNHEY and SVGAGI. CDR3 sequence (DNA): TGTGCCAGCAGTCGGGACTTTTACACCGGGGAGCTGTTTTTT. Its protein product is CASSRDFYTGELFF.

This clone occurred once. The V and J genes are TRBV7-6 and TRBJ2-3; D may be TRBD1 (5 bases). CDR3 size: 13 residues. Deletions cut 5 bases from V and 4 bases from J, with 10 bases between. Per the germline V gene, CDR1 is SGHVS and CDR2 is FNYEAQ. The CDR3 here is CASSRRGADTQYF. In nucleotides, the CDR3 is TGTGCCAGCAGCCGTAGGGGCGCAGATACGCAGTATTTT.